This is a list of T cell receptor beta chains from one sample in a study of regulatory T cells in long-lasting Graves disease. TCRdb re-derived calls from the multiplex PCR reads in MiXCR, one entry per CDR3 protein. The data show 350,000 to 450,000 distinct CDR3 sequences, about 15% seen once. The data also belong to a second study, concerning T cells in Graves' hyperthyroidism and ophthalmopathy.

The sequenced sample was peripheral blood mononuclear cells (PBMCs), obtained at new diagnosis, from a patient treated with antithyroid drugs. The receptors were gathered from a woman between 40 and 50 years old with Graves disease. The CDR3 runs from the conserved cysteine through the conserved F or W. The order of the fields is D gene, V gene, clone size, J gene, CDR3 protein, CDR3 DNA. D genes are given only for firm matches. Clone size is not always given. Where it is, it says once, few, many or a class for expanded clones.

.,TRBV28,many,TRBJ2-3,CASSLTDTDTQYF,TGTGCCAGCAGTCTAACAGACACAGATACGCAGTATTTT
.,TRBV28,many,TRBJ1-5,CASSLPRRVDQPQHF,TGTGCCAGCAGTTTACCGCGCAGGGTGGATCAGCCCCAGCATTTT
TRBD1,TRBV28,many,TRBJ1-5,CASSYPGQGKEQPQHF,TGTGCCAGCAGTTACCCCGGACAGGGGAAGGAACAGCCCCAGCATTTT
TRBD1,TRBV12-3/TRBV12-4,many,TRBJ1-1,CASGTGAPYEAFF,TGTGCCAGCGGAACAGGGGCCCCTTATGAAGCTTTCTTT
.,TRBV19,few,TRBJ1-6,CASKGGQNNSPLHF,TGTGCCAGTAAGGGCGGACAGAATAATTCACCCCTCCACTTT
.,TRBV24-1,few,TRBJ2-3,CATSDLLYTQYF,TGTGCCACCAGTGATCTCCTGTATACGCAGTATTTT
.,TRBV12-3/TRBV12-4,many,TRBJ2-7,CASSPGRDYEQYF,TGTGCCAGCAGTCCCGGACGGGACTACGAGCAGTACTTC
TRBD2,TRBV13,few,TRBJ2-7,CASSVLAGGSAEQYF,TGTGCCAGCAGCGTACTAGCGGGAGGTTCGGCCGAGCAGTACTTC
.,TRBV4-1,.,TRBJ2-3,CASSQDRDSSTDTQYF,TGCGCCAGCAGCCAAGATCGCGACTCTAGCACAGATACGCAGTATTTT
TRBD1,TRBV27,many,TRBJ2-2,CASSSIGQGNTGELFF,TGTGCCAGCAGTTCCATCGGACAGGGTAACACCGGGGAGCTGTTTTTT
.,TRBV20-1,.,TRBJ2-1,CSASPASVSNEQFF,TGCAGTGCTAGCCCGGCTAGCGTCTCCAATGAGCAGTTCTTC
TRBD1,TRBV30,many,TRBJ1-2,CAWRVTGGGYTF,TGTGCCTGGAGAGTAACAGGGGGCGGCTACACCTTC
TRBD2,TRBV9,many,TRBJ2-5,CASSVSGREETQYF,TGTGCCAGCAGCGTATCCGGGAGGGAAGAGACCCAGTACTTC
TRBD1,TRBV27,many,TRBJ2-2,CASTPWGGQGNTGELFF,TGTGCCAGCACACCCTGGGGGGGACAGGGCAACACCGGGGAGCTGTTTTTT
TRBD1,TRBV28,few,TRBJ1-5,CASSDGQGGNQPQHF,TGTGCCAGCAGTGATGGACAGGGAGGCAATCAGCCCCAGCATTTT
.,TRBV3-1,many,TRBJ2-7,CASSHSNYEQYF,TGTGCCAGCAGCCATTCCAATTACGAGCAGTACTTC
.,TRBV7-4,few,TRBJ2-7,CARRVERANREQYF,TGTGCCAGAAGAGTAGAGAGGGCTAATAGGGAGCAGTACTTC